This T cell receptor (beta chain) derives from a study of blood T cell repertoires in COVID-19. This CDR3 has 14 residues. Germline CDR1 WSHSY, CDR2 SAAADI. Trimming left V 6 bases short and J 4 bases short, with 15 bases between. How the authors handled the data: Reference gene primers were amplified, and this amplification served to estimate nucleated cell counts. Sequencing was performed with immunoSEQ multiplex PCR; in TCRdb, only in-frame clones are kept and a portion is missing. D and trimming were read from the DNA, whereas the V and J calls and clone size are those reported in that table. The sample consists of 150,000 to 200,000 clones, 70% to 90% of them appearing once. Participants were aged roughly 18 to 89 years from about 25 US areas. Participants reported their clinical history, and cohort assignment relied on those reports.

This TCR derives from a middle-aged woman in a cohort exposed to, infected with or recovered from COVID-19 (not recorded which). The chain couples TRBV10-2 to TRBJ1-1, with no clear D. The sequencing input was PBMCs or T cells enriched from blood (not recorded which). The CDR3 region has the DNA TGCGCCAGCAGAGAGCAGGCGCGGGGCACTGAAGCTTTCTTT. Protein sequence: CASREQARGTEAFF.